Each of the 17 T cell receptor beta chains below was sequenced from the same sample in a study of immune evolution from preneoplasia to lung adenocarcinoma. Assay used: immunoSEQ multiplex PCR; TCRdb lists only in-frame clones, some missing. In the table there are more than 2,500 clones, roughly 80% of which are singletons. The material sequenced was FFPE adjacent normal lung tissue. Every receptor here comes from an older donor with lung adenocarcinoma.

V and J are TRBV7-2 and TRBJ2-3; D gene unclear. From germline, CDR1 is SGHTA and CDR2 FQGNSA. Trimming stripped 1 base from V and 0 bases from J, with 8 bases between. This CDR3 has 15 residues. This CDR3 reads CASSLDYLSTDTQYF. The CDR3 DNA reads TGTGCCAGCAGCTTAGATTACCTGAGCACAGATACGCAGTATTTT.

This clone occurred once. The J gene is TRBJ1-4, the V gene TRBV30; TRBD1 aligns across 9 bases. After removal of 3 bases from V and 5 bases from J, the junction contained 10 bases not matched to a gene. This CDR3 contains 16 residues. Germline CDR1 reads GTSNPN; CDR2 reads SVGIG (reference sequence). The CDR3 loop reads CAWRASTGTGNEKLFF. CDR3 sequence (DNA): TGTGCCTGGAGAGCCAGCACCGGGACAGGGAATGAAAAACTGTTTTTT.

The gene calls are TRBV19 and TRBJ2-1; no definite D call. The CDR3 consists of 15 residues. Trimming took off 1 base at V and 0 bases at J, with 7 bases between the two ends. CDR1 and CDR2 (germline): LNHDA, SQIVND (reference sequence). The CDR3 sequence: CASSIGGYSYNEQFF. CDR3 nucleotide sequence: TGTGCCAGTAGTATAGGGGGATACTCCTACAATGAGCAGTTCTTC.

The gene calls are TRBV7-2 and TRBJ2-7, with 7 bases aligning to TRBD2. CDR1 and CDR2 from the germline V gene are SGHTA and FQGNSA. The CDR3 sequence is 16 residues long. The J segment lost 5 bases and the V segment lost 5 bases, leaving 15 bases of the junction unmatched. The CDR3 bases are TGTGCCAGCAGCCCCAACGGGGGGATCGCCACCCACGAGCAGTACTTC. It is translated as CASSPNGGIATHEQYF.

The chain uses TRBV7-9 and TRBJ2-1; D remains unclear. The CDR3 has 16 residues. Trimming took off 5 bases at V and 8 bases at J, with 22 bases between the two ends. CDR1 and CDR2 from the germline V gene are SEHNR and FQNEAQ (reference sequence). The CDR3 sequence is CASSPPFLVLTHEQFF. The CDR3 bases are TGTGCCAGCAGCCCCCCTTTTTTAGTTCTTACCCATGAGCAGTTCTTC.

This chain joins TRBV4-1 and TRBJ1-2; 7 bases fit TRBD1. The CDR3 contains 15 residues. J lost 4 bases, V lost 4 bases, and 9 bases had no gene match. Germline values: CDR1 MGHRA, CDR2 YSYEKL. CDR3: CASSPIGTVSYGYTF. For the CDR3, the DNA is TGCGCCAGCAGCCCTATTGGGACAGTAAGCTATGGCTACACCTTC.

The table lists this clone with a few counts. The genes are TRBV6-6 and TRBJ2-1; D may correspond to TRBD1 or TRBD2 (7 bases each). The CDR3 is 16 residues long. Germline CDR1 is MNHNY and CDR2 is SVGAGI (reference sequence). Trimming pared 7 bases from V and 3 bases from J, leaving 19 bases between. CDR3 nucleotide sequence: TGTGCCAGCACCCCAGGGGGGCGGGAGCGCTACAATGAGCAGTTCTTC. Translated: CASTPGGRERYNEQFF.

V gene TRBV9 combines with J gene TRBJ1-1; weak D call: TRBD1 (5 bases). V gave up 4 bases and J gave up 3 bases, with 10 bases separating them. The CDR3 contains 13 residues. From germline, CDR1 is SGDLS and CDR2 YYNGEE. The CDR3 DNA is TGTGCCAGCAGCACGAGACAGTACACTGAAGCTTTCTTT. Its protein is CASSTRQYTEAFF.

This clone was seen a handful of times. The J gene is TRBJ2-1, the V gene TRBV4-3, with D perhaps matching TRBD1 or TRBD2 (6 bases each). Per germline, CDR1 LGHNA and CDR2 YSLEER. The CDR3 length is 17 residues. The V end was cut by 0 bases, the J end by 5 bases, with 17 bases between. The CDR3 protein is CASSQDRVGGQNNEQFF. The CDR3 bases are TGCGCCAGCAGCCAAGACAGGGTCGGGGGACAAAACAATGAGCAGTTCTTC.

V gene TRBV5-6 combines with J gene TRBJ2-3; 8 nucleotides agree with TRBD2. The CDR3 has 19 residues. The V segment lost 2 bases and the J segment 0 bases; nucleotides outside the gene matches: 14. Germline V gene lookup returns CDR1 SGHDT and CDR2 YYEEEE. The CDR3 coding sequence is TGTGCCAGCAGCTTATTAGCGGGGAGAGCCACCGCTAGCACAGATACGCAGTATTTT. This sequence encodes CASSLLAGRATASTDTQYF.

A note on this clone: This sample also contains other DNA sequences that code for the same CDR3. The V call is TRBV6-1, the J call TRBJ1-1; D remains unclear. From germline, CDR1 is MNHNS and CDR2 SASEGT. CDR3 length: 13 amino acids. Trimming stripped 5 bases from V and 5 bases from J, with 12 bases between. The CDR3 loop is CASSSGPATEAFF. As DNA, the CDR3 is TGTGCCAGCAGTTCAGGACCCGCTACTGAAGCTTTCTTT.

The rearrangement uses TRBV28 and TRBJ1-5; D unclear. V was clipped by 2 bases and J by 4 bases, with 9 bases between them. Germline V gene sequence: CDR1 MDHEN, CDR2 SYDVKM. This CDR3 contains 14 residues. In DNA, the CDR3 is TGTGCCAGCAGTTTAGGATGGGGAAATCAGCCCCAGCATTTT. Encoded protein: CASSLGWGNQPQHF.

The V gene is TRBV7-2, the J gene TRBJ2-7; no definite D call. In germline, CDR1 is SGHTA, CDR2 FQGNSA. There are 15 residues in the CDR3. V lost 2 bases, J lost 2 bases, and 13 bases lay in between. The CDR3 DNA follows: TGTGCCAGCAGCTTAATGTCAGGTCATCCCTACGAGCAGTACTTC. Translated: CASSLMSGHPYEQYF. The variable domain in full, completed from reference TRBV7-2 and TRBJ2-7, reads GAGVSQSPSNKVTEKGKDVELRCDPISGHTALYWYRQSLGQGLEFLIYFQGNSAPDKSGLPSDRFSAERTGGSVSTLTIQRTQQEDSAVYLCASSLMSGHPYEQYFGPGTRLTVT.

The chain joins TRBV2 to TRBJ1-5, with D hard to call. CDR3 size: 14 residues. V lost 3 bases, J lost 0 bases, and 6 bases lay in between. CDR1 and CDR2 (germline): SNHLY, FYNNEI. CDR3 sequence reads: CASSDKYSNQPQHF. CDR3 DNA sequence: TGTGCCAGCAGTGACAAGTATAGCAATCAGCCCCAGCATTTT.

V is TRBV14 and J is TRBJ2-1, with D possibly called TRBD1 or TRBD2 (5 bases each). Trimming pared 3 bases from V and 3 bases from J, leaving 15 bases between. CDR1 is SGHDN and CDR2 is FVKESK in the germline V gene. The CDR3 runs 16 residues. CDR3 sequence reads: CASSQTGTGVYNEQFF. DNA for the CDR3: TGTGCCAGCAGCCAGACCGGGACCGGAGTCTACAATGAGCAGTTCTTC.

CDR3 DNA sequence: TGTGCCATCAGCGGGTCCGGGGTTGATACCGGGGAGCTGTTTTTT. Encoded protein: CAISGSGVDTGELFF. This chain links TRBV10-3 with TRBJ2-2, with a tentative D call TRBD2 (5 bases). Germline CDR1 reads ENHRY; CDR2 reads SYGVKD. CDR3 length: 15 amino acids. V was shortened by 6 bases and J by 5 bases, with 16 bases between the two germline ends.

The chain couples TRBV5-4 to TRBJ2-3, with D hard to call. Germline CDR1 is SGHNT and CDR2 is YYREEE (reference sequence). Trimming removed 4 bases at V and 1 base at J, with 13 bases between. The CDR3 is 15 amino acids. The chain's CDR3 is CASSPQMDGTDTQYF. In DNA form, the CDR3 reads TGTGCCAGCAGCCCCCAGATGGATGGCACAGATACGCAGTATTTT.